These T cell receptor beta chains were read from a single sample in a study of shared clonotypes between healthy human individuals. Data came from immunoSEQ multiplex PCR; TCRdb stores just in-frame clones and leaves some out. The table has 2 million to 2.5 million clones, approximately 95% seen once. The source material was naive CD4+ T cells from PBMCs. These receptors all stem from a man aged 18 to 35 in good health. Some clones in this sample may be carry-over from other donors' samples. Both conserved end residues are part of each CDR3. The D gene is left open where the match is weak. Clone size is not always given. Where it is, it says once, few, many or a class for expanded clones.

D | size | J | V | DNA | CDR3
. | . | TRBJ2-5 | TRBV4-1 | TGCGCCAGCAGCCAGGGTGGAACAGGAGAGACCCAGTACTTC | CASSQGGTGETQYF
TRBD1 | once | TRBJ2-1 | TRBV4-2 | TGTGCCAGCAGCCAAGGATTTGGCGGACAGGTACGGAATGAGCAGTTCTTC | CASSQGFGGQVRNEQFF
TRBD2 | few | TRBJ2-1 | TRBV6-4 | TGTGCCAGCAGTGTCACAGCGGGAACTTACAATGAGCAGTTCTTC | CASSVTAGTYNEQFF
TRBD1 | . | TRBJ2-5 | TRBV28 | TGTGCCAGCAGAAGTGGACAGGGAGGCGAGACCCAGTACTTC | CASRSGQGGETQYF
. | once | TRBJ2-7 | TRBV28 | TGTGCCAGCACCATGGGCTACGAGCAGTACTTC | CASTMGYEQYF
TRBD2 | . | TRBJ2-1 | TRBV7-3 | TGTGCCAGCAGCTTAATTGCGGGAGGCACCCACAATGAGCAGTTCTTC | CASSLIAGGTHNEQFF
. | . | TRBJ1-2 | TRBV28 | TGTGCCAGCAGTTTATCCCCCGGTTTCTTTGGCTACACCTTC | CASSLSPGFFGYTF
. | . | TRBJ2-5 | TRBV7-9 | TGTGCCAGCAGCTTAGCGCTGGTAGCGCCCAGGATGGAGACCCAGTACTTC | CASSLALVAPRMETQYF
. | . | TRBJ2-4 | TRBV4-1 | TGCGCCAGCAGCCAACTGACGACTCAAGGGTGGGCCAAAAACATTCAGTACTTC | CASSQLTTQGWAKNIQYF
. | . | TRBJ2-7 | TRBV21-1 | TGTGCCAGCAGCATTGGGACAGCCGACCACTACGAGCAGTACTTC | CASSIGTADHYEQYF
TRBD2 | . | TRBJ2-7 | TRBV5-5 | TGTGCCAGCAGCTTGGGTGGGACTAGCGGGTACGAGCAGTACTTC | CASSLGGTSGYEQYF
. | few | TRBJ2-2 | TRBV23-1 | TGCGCCAGCCGTGTGAGGGGGAACACCGGGGAGCTGTTTTTT | CASRVRGNTGELFF
. | . | TRBJ2-5 | TRBV11-2 | TGTGCCAGCCGGTTATACCAAGAGACCCAGTACTTC | CASRLYQETQYF
. | . | TRBJ1-1 | TRBV5-1 | TGCGCCAGCAGCTCCCAACCCGGGGCCGGGGGAACTGAAGCTTTCTTT | CASSSQPGAGGTEAFF
. | . | TRBJ2-6 | TRBV4-3 | TGCGCCAGCAGCCACACGACGTCACAAAGTCGGGCCAACGTCCTGACTTTC | CASSHTTSQSRANVLTF
TRBD2 | . | TRBJ2-1 | TRBV6-5 | TGTGCCAGCAGTTACCGGGAGGGCCTGGCCAATGAGCAGTTCTTC | CASSYREGLANEQFF
. | . | TRBJ2-4 | TRBV7-2 | TGTGCCAGCAGCTCTCTAGCCAAAAACATTCAGTACTTC | CASSSLAKNIQYF
. | . | TRBJ2-5 | TRBV7-2 | TGTGCCAGCGGACGGGGCGTCGTAGGGGAGACCCAGTACTTC | CASGRGVVGETQYF
. | . | TRBJ2-5 | TRBV20-1 | TGCAGTGCTCATAAAGAGACCCAGTACTTC | CSAHKETQYF
. | . | TRBJ2-5 | TRBV5-1 | TGCGCCAGCAGCTTGGCCCAGGTAGGGGAGACCCAGTACTTC | CASSLAQVGETQYF
. | few | TRBJ1-5 | TRBV28 | TGTGCCAGCAGTTCGTGGACGATGGGCAATCAGCCCCAGCATTTT | CASSSWTMGNQPQHF
. | . | TRBJ2-3 | TRBV4-1 | TGCGCCAGCAGCCTTTCGGGGCTGAGCACAGATACGCAGTATTTT | CASSLSGLSTDTQYF
. | once | TRBJ1-1 | TRBV28 | TGTGCCAGCAGTTTACCGGAGAACACTGAAGCTTTCTTT | CASSLPENTEAFF
TRBD2 | . | TRBJ2-3 | TRBV27 | TGTGCCAGCAGTTTAAGTCTAGCGGGAATGGGTGATACGCAGTATTTT | CASSLSLAGMGDTQYF
. | . | TRBJ1-1 | TRBV5-1 | TGCGCCAGCAGCTTGGCTGGGGCAGGGGACACTGAAGCTTTCTTT | CASSLAGAGDTEAFF
. | . | TRBJ1-1 | TRBV29-1 | TGCAGCGTTTGGGTCAGTCCGAACACTGAAGCTTTCTTT | CSVWVSPNTEAFF
. | . | TRBJ2-1 | TRBV6-1 | TGTGCCAGCAGTGTCACAGGGGAGGCCTCCTACAATGAGCAGTTCTTC | CASSVTGEASYNEQFF
. | . | TRBJ1-2 | TRBV20-1 | TGCAGTGCTAGAGATAACGAGGGCTACACCTTC | CSARDNEGYTF
. | . | TRBJ1-1 | TRBV2 | TGTGCCAGCAGTCGGACAGCTCCCACGGGAGCTTTCTTT | CASSRTAPTGAFF
TRBD2 | . | TRBJ2-1 | TRBV7-2 | TGTGCCAGCAGCATACTAGCGGGAGGGGGTTACAATGAGCAGTTCTTC | CASSILAGGGYNEQFF
TRBD2 | . | TRBJ2-7 | TRBV15 | TGTGCCACCAGCAGAGGCACCCACCGGCCGGGGGGGGTGGGAAACTACGAGCAGTACTTC | CATSRGTHRPGGVGNYEQYF
TRBD1 | . | TRBJ2-7 | TRBV9 | TGTGCCAGCAGCGTATATCCCGGACAGGATGGCGTGTACGAGCAGTACTTC | CASSVYPGQDGVYEQYF
. | once | TRBJ2-1 | TRBV7-9 | TGTGCCAGCAGCCACCTGGAGGGGACCTCCTACAATGAGCAGTTCTTC | CASSHLEGTSYNEQFF
. | . | TRBJ2-3 | TRBV10-3 | TGTGCCAGCGGACAAAATACGCAGTATTTT | CASGQNTQYF
. | . | TRBJ2-1 | TRBV27 | TGTGCCAGCAGTATTCGGCGGGACAATGAGCAGTTCTTC | CASSIRRDNEQFF
. | . | TRBJ2-7 | TRBV30 | TGTGCCTGGAGTCAATTATCGACGTATTATTCCTACGAGCAGTACTTC | CAWSQLSTYYSYEQYF
. | . | TRBJ1-4 | TRBV5-4 | TGTGCCAGCAGCTTGGGGGCATACGGAACTAATGAAAAACTGTTTTTT | CASSLGAYGTNEKLFF
TRBD2 | . | TRBJ2-3 | TRBV2 | TGTGCCAGCAGTACTATGGGAGGGAGCACAGATACGCAGTATTTT | CASSTMGGSTDTQYF
. | . | TRBJ1-1 | TRBV29-1 | TGCAGCGTTTCGGGACGGCTGGCCACTGAAGCTTTCTTT | CSVSGRLATEAFF
. | once | TRBJ2-3 | TRBV7-3 | TGTGCCAGCAGCTTAGGGTTTGACACAGATACGCAGTATTTT | CASSLGFDTDTQYF
. | . | TRBJ1-1 | TRBV7-3 | TGTGCCAGCAGCTTACAGGGTGACACTGAAGCTTTCTTT | CASSLQGDTEAFF
. | . | TRBJ2-3 | TRBV5-1 | TGCGCCAGCACCCCCGGGCTGGGAGATACGCAGTATTTT | CASTPGLGDTQYF
. | . | TRBJ2-3 | TRBV30 | TGTGCCTGGAGCGACAGTAATACGCAGTATTTT | CAWSDSNTQYF
. | . | TRBJ1-4 | TRBV11-2 | TGTGCCAGCTCCCCTGGGGGAGCAGGGATGGAAAAACTGTTTTTT | CASSPGGAGMEKLFF
TRBD2 | once | TRBJ2-7 | TRBV6-1 | TGTGCCAGCAGTGAACAGGTAGCGGGATCATACGAGCAGTACTTC | CASSEQVAGSYEQYF
. | . | TRBJ2-7 | TRBV5-5 | TGTGCCAGCACCCTCGGAACCCCTTCCTACGAGCAGTACTTC | CASTLGTPSYEQYF
. | . | TRBJ2-1 | TRBV28 | TGTGCCAGCAGTTTAGGGCCTTACAATGAGCAGTTCTTC | CASSLGPYNEQFF
. | . | TRBJ1-1 | TRBV28 | TGTGCCAGCCCTAGGACGTCCAACACTGAAGCTTTCTTT | CASPRTSNTEAFF
. | . | TRBJ1-2 | TRBV2 | TGTGCCAGCAGCCTAAGTCAACAAGCTAACTATGGCTACACCTTC | CASSLSQQANYGYTF